The subject of this entry is one T cell receptor (beta chain). Trimming took 8 bases from V and 0 from J, leaving 7 bases between them. The V gene's germline CDR1 is MNHNY and CDR2 SVGAGI (reference sequence). The CDR3 has 13 residues. This specimen belongs to a study of OX40 agonist ivuxolimab in advanced cancers. Produced via immunoSEQ multiplex PCR; TCRdb's table is partial and in-frame only. The repertoire holds 30,000 to 45,000 clones, with about 87% as singletons. This material consisted of CD4+ or CD8+ T cells sorted from blood, taken in a trial of the OX40 agonist ivuxolimab. The clonotype comes from an adult with an advanced solid tumor such as melanoma, head and neck, liver or kidney cancer. The V call is TRBV6-6, the J call TRBJ1-4; D unresolved. The CDR3 region is CASGATTNEKLFF. The CDR3 bases are TGTGCCAGCGGTGCGACAACTAATGAAAAACTGTTTTTT.